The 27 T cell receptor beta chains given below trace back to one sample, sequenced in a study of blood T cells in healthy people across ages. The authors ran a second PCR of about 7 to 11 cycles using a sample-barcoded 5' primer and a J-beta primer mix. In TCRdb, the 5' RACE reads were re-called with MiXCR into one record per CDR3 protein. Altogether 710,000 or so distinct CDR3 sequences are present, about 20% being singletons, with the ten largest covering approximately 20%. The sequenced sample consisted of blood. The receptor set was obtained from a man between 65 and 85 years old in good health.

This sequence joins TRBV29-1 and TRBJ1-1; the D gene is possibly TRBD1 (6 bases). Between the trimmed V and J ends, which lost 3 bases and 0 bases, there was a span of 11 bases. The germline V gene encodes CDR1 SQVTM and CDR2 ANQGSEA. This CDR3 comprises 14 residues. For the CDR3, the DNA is TGCAGCGTTGACAGGGGAATTATGAACACTGAAGCTTTCTTT. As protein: CSVDRGIMNTEAFF.

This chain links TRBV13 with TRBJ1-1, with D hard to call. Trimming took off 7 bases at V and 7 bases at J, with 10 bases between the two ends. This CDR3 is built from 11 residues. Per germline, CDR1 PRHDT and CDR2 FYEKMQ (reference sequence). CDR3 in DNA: TGTGCCAGCACCGGAGCGGTTGAAGCTTTCTTT. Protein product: CASTGAVEAFF.

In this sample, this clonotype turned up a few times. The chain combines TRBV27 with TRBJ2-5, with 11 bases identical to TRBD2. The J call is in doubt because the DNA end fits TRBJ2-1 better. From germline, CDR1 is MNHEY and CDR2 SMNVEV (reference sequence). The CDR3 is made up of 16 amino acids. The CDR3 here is CASSPGLAGRVNEQFF. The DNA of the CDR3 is TGTGCCAGCAGTCCAGGACTAGCGGGTAGGGTGAATGAGCAGTTCTTC.

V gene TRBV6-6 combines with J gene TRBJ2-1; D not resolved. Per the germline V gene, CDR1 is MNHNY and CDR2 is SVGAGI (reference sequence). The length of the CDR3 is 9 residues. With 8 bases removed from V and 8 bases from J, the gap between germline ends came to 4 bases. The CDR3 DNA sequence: TGTGCCAGCGAGCATGAGCAGTTCTTC. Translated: CASEHEQFF.

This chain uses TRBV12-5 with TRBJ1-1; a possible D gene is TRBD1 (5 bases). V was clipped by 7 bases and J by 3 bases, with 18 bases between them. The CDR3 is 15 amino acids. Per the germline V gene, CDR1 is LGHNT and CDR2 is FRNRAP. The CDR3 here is CASAPLPGSDTEAFF. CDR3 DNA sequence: TGTGCTAGTGCCCCATTGCCAGGGTCGGACACTGAAGCTTTCTTT.

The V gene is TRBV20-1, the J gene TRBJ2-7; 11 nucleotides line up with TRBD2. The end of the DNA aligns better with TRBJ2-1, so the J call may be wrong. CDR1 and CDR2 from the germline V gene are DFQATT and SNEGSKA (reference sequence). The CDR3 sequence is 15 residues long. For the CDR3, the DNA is TGCAGTGCTAGCGCTAGCGGGGGGTCTACGAATGAGCAGTTCTTC. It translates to CSASASGGSTNEQFF.

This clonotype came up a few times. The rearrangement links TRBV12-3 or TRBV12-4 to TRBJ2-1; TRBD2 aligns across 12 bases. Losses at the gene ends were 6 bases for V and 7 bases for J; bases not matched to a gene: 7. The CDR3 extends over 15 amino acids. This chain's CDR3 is CASSQLAGGGNEQFF. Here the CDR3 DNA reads TGTGCCAGCAGCCAACTAGCGGGAGGAGGAAATGAGCAGTTCTTC.

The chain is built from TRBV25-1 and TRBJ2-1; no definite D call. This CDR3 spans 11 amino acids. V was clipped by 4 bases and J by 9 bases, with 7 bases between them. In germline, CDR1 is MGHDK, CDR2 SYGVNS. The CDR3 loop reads CASSGRREQFF. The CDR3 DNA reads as TGTGCCAGCAGTGGCAGACGTGAGCAGTTCTTC.

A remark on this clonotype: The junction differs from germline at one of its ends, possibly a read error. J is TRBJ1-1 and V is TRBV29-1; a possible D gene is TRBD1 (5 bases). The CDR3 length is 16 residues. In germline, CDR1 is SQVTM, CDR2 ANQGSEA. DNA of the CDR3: TGCAGCGTTGAAGGGGACCGACAGAGCAGTGACACTGAAGCTTCCTTT. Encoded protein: CSVEGDRQSSDTEASF.

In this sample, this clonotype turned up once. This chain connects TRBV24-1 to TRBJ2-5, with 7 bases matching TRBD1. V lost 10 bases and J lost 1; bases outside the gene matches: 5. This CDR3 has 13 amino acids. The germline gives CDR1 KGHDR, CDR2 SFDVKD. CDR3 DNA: TGTGCCACAGGGACAGAGTTCCAAGAGACCCAGTACTTC. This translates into CATGTEFQETQYF.

CDR3 loop: CSASPQPPGGLEQYF. Written as DNA, the CDR3 is TGCAGTGCTAGCCCCCAACCCCCGGGGGGCCTCGAGCAGTACTTC. The rearrangement uses TRBV20-1 and TRBJ2-7, with D perhaps matching TRBD2 (7 bases). This CDR3 has 15 amino acids. Germline values: CDR1 DFQATT, CDR2 SNEGSKA (reference sequence). The V and J ends lost 3 bases and 6 bases respectively, with 21 bases between them.

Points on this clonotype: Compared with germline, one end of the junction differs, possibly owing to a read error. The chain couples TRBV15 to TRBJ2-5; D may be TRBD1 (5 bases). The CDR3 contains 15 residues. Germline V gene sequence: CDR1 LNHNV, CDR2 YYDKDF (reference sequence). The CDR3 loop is CAASRDLGQQETQYF. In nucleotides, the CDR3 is TGTGCCGCCAGCAGAGATTTAGGACAACAAGAGACCCAGTACTTC. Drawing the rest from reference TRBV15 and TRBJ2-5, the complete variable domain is DAMVIQNPRYQVTQFGKPVTLSCSQTLNHNVMYWYQQKSSQAPKLLFHYYDKDFNNEADTPDNFQSRRPNTSFCFLDIRSPGLGDTAMYLCAASRDLGQQETQYFGPGTRLLVL.

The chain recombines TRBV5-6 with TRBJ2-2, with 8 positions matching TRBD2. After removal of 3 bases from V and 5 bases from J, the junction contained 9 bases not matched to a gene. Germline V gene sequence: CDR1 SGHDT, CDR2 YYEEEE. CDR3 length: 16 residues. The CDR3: CASSSTSDPRTGELFF. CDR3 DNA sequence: TGTGCCAGCAGCTCGACTAGCGACCCGCGAACCGGGGAGCTGTTTTTT.

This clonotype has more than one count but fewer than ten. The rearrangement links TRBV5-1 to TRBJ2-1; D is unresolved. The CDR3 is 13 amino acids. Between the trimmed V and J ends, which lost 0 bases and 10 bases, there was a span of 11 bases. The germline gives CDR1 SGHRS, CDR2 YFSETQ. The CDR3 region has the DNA TGCGCCAGCAGCTTGGGTGATAGCTTAGAGCAGTTCTTC. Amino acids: CASSLGDSLEQFF.

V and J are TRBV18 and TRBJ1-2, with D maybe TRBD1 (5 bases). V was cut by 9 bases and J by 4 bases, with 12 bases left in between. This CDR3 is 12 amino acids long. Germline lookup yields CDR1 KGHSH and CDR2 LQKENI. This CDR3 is CASGGTFYGYTF. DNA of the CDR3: TGTGCCAGTGGAGGGACCTTCTATGGCTACACCTTC. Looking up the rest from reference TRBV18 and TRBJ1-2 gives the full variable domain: NAGVMQNPRHLVRRRGQEARLRCSPMKGHSHVYWYRQLPEEGLKFMVYLQKENIIDESGMPKERFSAEFPKEGPSILRIQQVVRGDSAAYFCASGGTFYGYTFGSGTRLTVV.

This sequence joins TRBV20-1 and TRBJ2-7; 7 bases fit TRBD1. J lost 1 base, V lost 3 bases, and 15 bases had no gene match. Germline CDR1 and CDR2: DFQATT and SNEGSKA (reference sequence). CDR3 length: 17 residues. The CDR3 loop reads CSASVLTYRGKSYEQYF. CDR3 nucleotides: TGCAGTGCTAGCGTCCTCACCTACAGGGGAAAATCCTACGAGCAGTACTTC.

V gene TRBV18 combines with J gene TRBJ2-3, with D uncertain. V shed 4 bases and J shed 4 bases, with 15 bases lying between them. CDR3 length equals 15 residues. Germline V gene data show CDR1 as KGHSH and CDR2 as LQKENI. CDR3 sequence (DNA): TGTGCCAGCTCACACAAAGATCGTACCTCAGATACGCAGTATTTT. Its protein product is CASSHKDRTSDTQYF.

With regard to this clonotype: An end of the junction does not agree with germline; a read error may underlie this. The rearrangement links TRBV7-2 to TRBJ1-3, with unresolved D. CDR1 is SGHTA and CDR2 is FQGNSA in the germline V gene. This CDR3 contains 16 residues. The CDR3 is CVSSIRRTLSGNTIYF. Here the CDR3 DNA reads TGTGTCAGCAGCATACGACGGACGCTCTCTGGAAACACCATATATTTT. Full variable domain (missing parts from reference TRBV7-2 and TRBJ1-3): GAGVSQSPSNKVTEKGKDVELRCDPISGHTALYWYRQSLGQGLEFLIYFQGNSAPDKSGLPSDRFSAERTGGSVSTLTIQRTQQEDSAVYLCVSSIRRTLSGNTIYFGEGSWLTVV.

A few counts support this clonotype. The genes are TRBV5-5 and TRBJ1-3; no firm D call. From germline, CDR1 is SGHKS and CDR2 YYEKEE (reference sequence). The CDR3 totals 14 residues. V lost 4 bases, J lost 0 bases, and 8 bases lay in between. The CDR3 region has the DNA TGTGCCAGCAGCCTAATTGACTCTGGAAACACCATATATTTT. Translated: CASSLIDSGNTIYF.

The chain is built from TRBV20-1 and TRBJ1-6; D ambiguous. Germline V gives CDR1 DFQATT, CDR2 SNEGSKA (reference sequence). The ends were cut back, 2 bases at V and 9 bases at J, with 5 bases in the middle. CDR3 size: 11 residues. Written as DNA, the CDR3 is TGCAGTGCTAGACAAACTTCACCCCTCCACTTT. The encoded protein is CSARQTSPLHF.

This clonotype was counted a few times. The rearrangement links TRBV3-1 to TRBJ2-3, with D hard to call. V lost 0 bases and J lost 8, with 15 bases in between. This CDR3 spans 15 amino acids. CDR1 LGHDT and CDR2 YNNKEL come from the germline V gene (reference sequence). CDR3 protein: CASSQEWAHKGTQYF. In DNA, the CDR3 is TGTGCCAGCAGCCAAGAATGGGCCCACAAAGGTACGCAGTATTTT.

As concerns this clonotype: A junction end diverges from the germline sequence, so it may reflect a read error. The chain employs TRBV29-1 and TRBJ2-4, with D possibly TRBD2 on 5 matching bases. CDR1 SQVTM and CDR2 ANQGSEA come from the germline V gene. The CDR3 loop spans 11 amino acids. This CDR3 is CSVAGSDIQYF. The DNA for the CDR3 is TGTAGCGTTGCAGGTAGCGACATTCAGTACTTC. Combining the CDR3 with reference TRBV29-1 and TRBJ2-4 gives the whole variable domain SAVISQKPSRDICQRGTSLTIQCQVDSQVTMMFWYRQQPGQSLTLIATANQGSEATYESGFVIDKFPISRPNLTFSTLTVSNMSPEDSSIYLCSVAGSDIQYFGAGTRLSVL.

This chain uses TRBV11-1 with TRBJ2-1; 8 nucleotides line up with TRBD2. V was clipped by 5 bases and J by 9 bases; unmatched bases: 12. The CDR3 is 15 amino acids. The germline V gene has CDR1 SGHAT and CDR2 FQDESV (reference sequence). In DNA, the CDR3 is TGTGCCAGCAGCAGTCCGGGACTAGGGGCGAGTGAGCAGTTCTTC. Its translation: CASSSPGLGASEQFF. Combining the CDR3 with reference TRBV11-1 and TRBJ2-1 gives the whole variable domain EAEVAQSPRYKITEKSQAVAFWCDPISGHATLYWYRQILGQGPELLVQFQDESVVDDSQLPKDRFSAERLKGVDSTLKIQPAELGDSAMYLCASSSPGLGASEQFFGPGTRLTVL.

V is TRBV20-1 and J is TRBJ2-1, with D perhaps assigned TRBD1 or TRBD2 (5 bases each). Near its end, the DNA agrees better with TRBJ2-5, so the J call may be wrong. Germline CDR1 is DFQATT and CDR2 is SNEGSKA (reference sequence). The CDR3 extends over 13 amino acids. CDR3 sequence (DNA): TGCAGTGCTAGCCCACCGGGGACGGAGACCCAGTACTTC. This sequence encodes CSASPPGTETQYF.

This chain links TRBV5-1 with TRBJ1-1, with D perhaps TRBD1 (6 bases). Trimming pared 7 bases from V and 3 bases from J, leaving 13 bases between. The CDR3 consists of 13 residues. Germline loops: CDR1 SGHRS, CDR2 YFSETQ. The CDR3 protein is CASGLRQDTEAFF. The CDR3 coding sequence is TGCGCCAGCGGTCTGAGACAGGACACTGAAGCTTTCTTT.

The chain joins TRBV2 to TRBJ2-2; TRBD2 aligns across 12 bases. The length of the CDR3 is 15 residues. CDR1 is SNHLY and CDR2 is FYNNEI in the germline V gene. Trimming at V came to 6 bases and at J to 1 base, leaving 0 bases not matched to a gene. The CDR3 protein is CASRGLAGNTGELFF. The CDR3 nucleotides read TGTGCCAGCAGGGGACTAGCGGGGAACACCGGGGAGCTGTTTTTT.

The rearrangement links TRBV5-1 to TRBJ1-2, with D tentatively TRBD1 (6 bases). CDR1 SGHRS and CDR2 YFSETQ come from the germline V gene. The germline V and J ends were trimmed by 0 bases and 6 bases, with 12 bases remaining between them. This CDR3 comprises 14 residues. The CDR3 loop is CASSLVAGEDGYTF. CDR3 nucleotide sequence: TGCGCCAGCAGCTTGGTTGCAGGGGAGGATGGCTACACCTTC.